Below, 28 T cell receptor beta chains from the same sample are listed, as sequenced in a study of tissue T cells after allogeneic stem cell transplantation. Clones were read by immunoSEQ multiplex PCR, and TCRdb kept only the in-frame ones, dropping some. The data contain approximately 560 clones, about three quarters of them singletons. The specimen was liver tissue. Source of these receptors: a female BALB/c mouse in good health. The mouse line has the MHC haplotype H2-d.

A word on this clone: Gene names and germline refer to mouse. The DNA ends 1 residue before the CDR3 does, and the rest of the CDR3 is filled in from the germline J gene. The gene calls are TRBV13-2 and TRBJ1-4; D is unresolved. Germline V gives CDR1 NNHNN, CDR2 SYGAGS (reference sequence). The CDR3 has 15 amino acids. Deletions cut 0 bases from V and 0 bases from J, with 6 bases between. CDR3 in amino acids: CASGDVGISNERLFF. The covered CDR3 bases are TGTGCCAGCGGTGATGTAGGAATTTCCAACGAAAGATTATTT.

This clone was seen a single time. Gene labels here are mouse ones. Sequencing ends 1 residue short of the CDR3 end; the germline J gene provides the rest. The chain uses TRBV29 and TRBJ1-3; the D is unclear. Germline assignment: CDR1 MSHET and CDR2 SYDVDS. V was cut by 5 bases and J by 0 bases, with 8 bases left in between. The CDR3 spans 14 residues. CDR3 in amino acids: CASSPSNSGNTLYF. CDR3 bases read: TGTGCTAGCAGTCCCTCAAATTCTGGAAATACGCTCTAT.

Comment on this clone: Genes and germline come from the mouse. The read is 1 residue too short to cover the CDR3 end, so that end is filled in from the germline J gene. The chain joins TRBV3 to TRBJ2-7; D is unresolved. V lost 3 bases to trimming and J lost 8 bases, with 8 bases between them. CDR3 length: 11 residues. From germline, CDR1 is SNHLY and CDR2 FYNGKV (reference sequence). CDR3 loop: CASSLRAKQYF. The CDR3 DNA, read in part, is TGTGCCAGCAGCTTGAGGGCAAAACAGTAC. The full variable domain, in which reference TRBV3 and TRBJ2-7 provide the parts outside the CDR3, is GPKVLQIPSHQIIDMGQMVTLNCDPVSNHLYFYWYKQILGQQMEFLVNFYNGKVMEKSKLFKDQFSVERPDGSYFTLKIQPTALEDSAVYFCASSLRAKQYFGPGTRLTVL.

This clone has just a few counts. Gene labels here are mouse ones. The sequence runs out 1 residue before the end of the CDR3; the remainder is reconstructed from the germline J gene. V gene TRBV5 combines with J gene TRBJ1-3; D call uncertain. CDR1 is LGHNA and CDR2 is YNLKQL in the germline V gene (reference sequence). This CDR3 spans 15 amino acids. V was clipped by 0 bases and J by 0 bases, with 6 bases between them. CDR3 amino acids: CASSQDQSSGNTLYF. The sequenced part of the CDR3 DNA is TGTGCCAGCAGCCAAGATCAGAGTTCTGGAAATACGCTCTAT.

As concerns this clone: Gene names follow the mouse nomenclature. Sequencing ends 1 residue short of the CDR3 end; the germline J gene provides the rest. This chain connects TRBV1 to TRBJ2-4; D unresolved. V was trimmed by 0 bases and J by 4 bases, leaving 8 bases between them. CDR1 and CDR2 (germline): NSQYPW, LRSPGD (reference sequence). The CDR3 sequence is 14 residues long. CDR3 DNA (partial): TGCACCTGCAGTGCAGAAGCAGGTGAAAACACCTTGTAC. It is translated as CTCSAEAGENTLY. The full CDR3 protein reads CTCSAEAGENTLYF.

Remarks on this clone: All gene names here are mouse names. The DNA ends 1 residue before the CDR3 does, and the rest of the CDR3 is filled in from the germline J gene. The rearrangement links TRBV13-2 to TRBJ2-5; D perhaps matches TRBD2 (6 bases). V was cut by 2 bases and J by 5 bases, with 6 bases left in between. CDR3 length equals 12 residues. Germline lookup yields CDR1 NNHNN and CDR2 SYGAGS (reference sequence). CDR3 in amino acids: CASGDWGDTQYF. The CDR3 bases that were read are TGTGCCAGCGGTGACTGGGGAGACACCCAGTAC.

Of note for this clone: These gene names are mouse names. Read data end 1 residue before the CDR3 end; the end is taken from the germline J gene. The gene calls are TRBV31 and TRBJ1-2; TRBD1 agrees at 7 bases. The V gene end was trimmed by 0 bases and the J gene end by 1 base; junction bases not matched to a gene: 5. This CDR3 spans 15 amino acids. Germline V gene lookup returns CDR1 GKSSPN and CDR2 SITVG. CDR3 DNA (partial): TGTGCCTGGAGTCTAACCGGACAGGAAAACTCCGACTACACC. This sequence encodes CAWSLTGQENSDYT. The full CDR3 protein reads CAWSLTGQENSDYTF.

Note on this clone: Gene names are the mouse ones. The read gets to within 1 residue of the CDR3 end, and the germline J gene fills in the rest. This chain uses TRBV31 with TRBJ2-3, with TRBD1 identical over 7 bases. The germline CDR1 and CDR2 sequences are GKSSPN and SITVG. CDR3 size: 15 residues. V was clipped by 0 bases and J by 0 bases; unmatched bases: 3. The CDR3: CAWSLSQGSAETLYF. The part of the CDR3 DNA that was read is TGTGCCTGGAGTCTATCACAGGGGAGTGCAGAAACGCTGTAT.

Points on this clone: Each gene name is a mouse one. Read coverage stops 1 residue before the CDR3 terminus; the germline J gene supplies the remainder. The chain has TRBV4 and TRBJ2-4, with TRBD2 identical over 10 bases. V lost 5 bases to trimming and J lost 1 base; unmatched junction nucleotides: 3. The CDR3 runs 15 residues. Germline CDR1 reads LGHDT; CDR2 reads YNNKQL (reference sequence). The CDR3 is CASSRLGGGQNTLYF. The part of the CDR3 DNA that was read is TGTGCCAGCAGCCGACTGGGGGGCGGTCAAAACACCTTGTAC.

On this clone: Genes here carry mouse names. Sequencing ends 1 residue short of the CDR3 end; the germline J gene provides the rest. This rearrangement joins TRBV13-1 to TRBJ1-3; possibly TRBD1 for D (5 bases). The germline V and J ends were trimmed by 0 bases and 0 bases, with 7 bases remaining between them. CDR1 and CDR2 (germline): NSHNY, SYGAGN. There are 15 residues in the CDR3. The CDR3 here is CASSDGTNSGNTLYF. CDR3 DNA, as far as it was read: TGTGCCAGCAGTGATGGGACAAATTCTGGAAATACGCTCTAT.

In the case of this clone: Gene names and germline match the mouse. The CDR3 end lies 1 residue beyond the end of the read and is filled in from the germline J gene. The rearrangement links TRBV14 to TRBJ2-1; the match to TRBD2 covers 8 bases. Germline CDR1 is SGHDT and CDR2 is FRDEAV. V lost 1 base and J lost 3; bases outside the gene matches: 0. The CDR3 is 14 residues long. CDR3 amino acids: CASSFDWGYAEQFF. The CDR3 DNA, read in part, is TGTGCCAGCAGTTTCGACTGGGGCTATGCTGAGCAGTTC.

The sample holds a few counts of this clone. Gene names follow the mouse nomenclature. Sequencing ends 1 residue short of the CDR3 end; the germline J gene provides the rest. The V gene is TRBV29, the J gene TRBJ2-1, with TRBD1 matching 10 bases. CDR3 length: 15 amino acids. From germline, CDR1 is MSHET and CDR2 SYDVDS. The J segment lost 2 bases and the V segment lost 5 bases, leaving 3 bases of the junction unmatched. This chain's CDR3 is CASSPGTGDYAEQFF. The CDR3 DNA, read in part, is TGTGCTAGCAGTCCCGGGACAGGGGACTATGCTGAGCAGTTC.

A note on this clone: The listed genes are named as in mouse. The CDR3 extends 1 residue past the end of the read, so its final part is completed from the germline J gene. This chain uses TRBV31 with TRBJ2-5, with 7 bases identical to TRBD1. Trimming at V came to 2 bases and at J to 3 bases, leaving 2 bases not matched to a gene. Looked up from germline, CDR1 is GKSSPN and CDR2 is SITVG. The CDR3 length is 13 residues. The CDR3 is CAWSRGQQDTQYF. The CDR3 bases that were read are TGTGCCTGGAGTAGGGGACAGCAAGACACCCAGTAC.

In regard to this clone: The gene symbols are mouse symbols. The read ends 1 residue before the CDR3 terminus; that terminus is restored from the germline J gene. The chain employs TRBV13-2 and TRBJ2-3; the D is unclear. Germline CDR1 is NNHNN and CDR2 is SYGAGS (reference sequence). The V end lost 2 bases, the J end lost 0 bases, and 7 bases lay between the germline ends. This CDR3 is 14 amino acids long. The sequenced part of the CDR3 DNA is TGTGCCAGCGGTGAGGGGAAAAGTGCAGAAACGCTGTAT. Translating gives CASGEGKSAETLY. From start to end, the CDR3 is CASGEGKSAETLYF.

Comment on this clone: The listed genes are named as in mouse. The read gets to within 1 residue of the CDR3 end, and the germline J gene fills in the rest. This sequence joins TRBV13-2 and TRBJ1-2; no clear D. Per germline, CDR1 NNHNN and CDR2 SYGAGS (reference sequence). V lost 2 bases and J lost 0, with 5 bases in between. This CDR3 is 13 amino acids long. CDR3 region: CASGEHPNSDYTF. The sequenced part of the CDR3 DNA is TGTGCCAGCGGTGAACACCCAAACTCCGACTACACC.

Comments on this clone: Genes and germline come from the mouse. The CDR3 region is CASGDVGGYAEQFF. The DNA read from the CDR3 is TGTGCCAGCGGTGATGTGGGGGGCTATGCTGAGCAGTTC. V gene TRBV13-2 combines with J gene TRBJ2-1; 7 bases are shared with TRBD2. The read comes to an end 1 residue before the CDR3 does, leaving the germline J gene to fill in the end. The CDR3 contains 14 residues. The J segment lost 3 bases and the V segment lost 0 bases, leaving 0 bases of the junction unmatched. Germline CDR1 and CDR2: NNHNN and SYGAGS (reference sequence).

With respect to this clone: The gene names given are mouse names. The read ends 1 residue shy of where the CDR3 ends; the end is completed using the germline J gene. The gene calls are TRBV13-2 and TRBJ1-2; D gene uncertain. The CDR3 has 13 amino acids. Trimming pared 0 bases from V and 0 bases from J, leaving 3 bases between. Germline-derived CDR1 and CDR2 are NNHNN and SYGAGS (reference sequence). The CDR3 here is CASGDETNSDYTF. The sequenced part of the CDR3 DNA is TGTGCCAGCGGTGATGAAACAAACTCCGACTACACC.

A note on this clone: Gene names are the mouse ones. The sequence runs out 1 residue before the end of the CDR3; the remainder is reconstructed from the germline J gene. The chain links TRBV13-2 to TRBJ2-2; D might be TRBD1 or TRBD2, each matching 6 bases. The CDR3 consists of 15 residues. CDR1 NNHNN and CDR2 SYGAGS come from the germline V gene (reference sequence). V was pared by 3 bases and J by 3 bases, with 12 bases between. The sequenced CDR3 bases are TGTGCCAGCGGTGTGGGGGCGCGGGACACCGGGCAGCTCTAC. As protein: CASGVGARDTGQLY. From start to end, the CDR3 is CASGVGARDTGQLYF.

This clone came up a few times. Gene names are mouse gene names. The CDR3 is cut off 1 residue early in the read; its end comes from the germline J gene. J is TRBJ1-2 and V is TRBV13-2; D gene ambiguous. This CDR3 comprises 15 residues. CDR1 and CDR2 (germline): NNHNN, SYGAGS (reference sequence). V lost 0 bases and J 0 bases, leaving 9 bases between the germline ends. Here the CDR3 reads CASGDAEQTNSDYTF. The sequenced part of the CDR3 DNA is TGTGCCAGCGGTGATGCCGAACAGACAAACTCCGACTACACC.

Worth noting for this clone: Gene names and germline match the mouse. With the read ending 1 residue before the CDR3 end, the germline J gene is used to fill in that end. The chain employs TRBV13-1 and TRBJ2-3, with D possibly TRBD2 on 6 matching bases. Between the trimmed V and J ends, which lost 0 bases and 0 bases, there was a span of 8 bases. CDR3 size: 15 residues. Germline assignment: CDR1 NSHNY and CDR2 SYGAGN. CDR3 bases read: TGTGCCAGCAGTGATGTGGGGACTAGTGCAGAAACGCTGTAT. It yields the protein CASSDVGTSAETLY. The complete CDR3 sequence is CASSDVGTSAETLYF.

As concerns this clone: Mouse gene names and germline throughout. The DNA ends 1 residue before the CDR3 does, and the rest of the CDR3 is filled in from the germline J gene. The gene calls are TRBV4 and TRBJ2-7; 11 bases map to TRBD2. The V segment lost 3 bases and the J segment 4 bases; nucleotides outside the gene matches: 5. The germline V gene has CDR1 LGHDT and CDR2 YNNKQL (reference sequence). CDR3 size: 15 residues. The part of the CDR3 DNA that was read is TGTGCCAGCAGCTACCGGGACTGGGGGCAATATGAACAGTAC. It yields the protein CASSYRDWGQYEQY. The full CDR3 sequence reads CASSYRDWGQYEQYF.

As to this clone: Gene names and germline match the mouse. The missing CDR3 end, 1 residue past where the read stops, is filled in from the germline J gene. The rearrangement uses TRBV13-3 and TRBJ2-7, with 10 nucleotides matching TRBD2. The CDR3 totals 14 residues. V was clipped by 4 bases and J by 7 bases; unmatched bases: 8. Germline CDR1 NNHDY, CDR2 SYVADS. The CDR3 protein is CASSPWGGAGEQYF. The part of the CDR3 DNA that was read is TGTGCCAGCAGTCCCTGGGGGGGCGCTGGGGAACAGTAC.

The table lists this clone with a few counts. Genes and germline are mouse. The read ends 1 residue shy of where the CDR3 ends; the end is completed using the germline J gene. The chain recombines TRBV13-2 with TRBJ1-2; D gene unclear. The CDR3 contains 12 residues. The V gene's germline CDR1 is NNHNN and CDR2 SYGAGS (reference sequence). Trimming cost V 0 bases and J 2 bases, with 2 bases left between them. Here the CDR3 reads CASGDVNSDYTF. The DNA read from the CDR3 is TGTGCCAGCGGTGATGTTAACTCCGACTACACC.

About this clone itself: Genes and germline are mouse. The read ends 1 residue before the CDR3 terminus; that terminus is restored from the germline J gene. The chain links TRBV29 to TRBJ2-2, with D tentatively TRBD1 or TRBD2 (6 bases each). Per the germline V gene, CDR1 is MSHET and CDR2 is SYDVDS. The CDR3 length is 15 residues. V was cut by 2 bases and J by 1 base, with 8 bases left in between. The covered CDR3 bases are TGTGCTAGCAGTTTAGAGGGGGGAAACACCGGGCAGCTCTAC. Translated: CASSLEGGNTGQLY. The whole CDR3 sequence is CASSLEGGNTGQLYF.

In regard to this clone: These gene names are mouse names. Coverage ceases 1 residue before the CDR3 finishes, and the germline J gene fills in the end. J is TRBJ1-3 and V is TRBV5; a possible D gene is TRBD1 (5 bases). The V gene's germline CDR1 is LGHNA and CDR2 YNLKQL (reference sequence). V was shortened by 4 bases and J by 0 bases, with 7 bases between the two germline ends. The CDR3 is 14 residues long. The CDR3 bases that were read are TGTGCCAGCAGCCTGACAGTTTCTGGAAATACGCTCTAT. Translating it yields CASSLTVSGNTLY. The CDR3 in its entirety is CASSLTVSGNTLYF.

A remark on this clone: Genes and germline come from the mouse. The sequence runs out 1 residue before the end of the CDR3; the remainder is reconstructed from the germline J gene. V and J are TRBV20 and TRBJ2-2, with D possibly being TRBD1 (6 bases). The germline gives CDR1 GFQATS, CDR2 STVNSAI. The V end was cut by 3 bases, the J end by 4 bases, with 12 bases between. This CDR3 has 14 residues. The CDR3 sequence is CGARGRGITGQLYF. Partial CDR3 DNA: TGTGGTGCTAGAGGCAGGGGAATCACCGGGCAGCTCTAC.

A note on this clone: Gene names are the mouse ones. Read data end 1 residue before the CDR3 end; the end is taken from the germline J gene. V is TRBV13-1 and J is TRBJ2-3; 8 nucleotides align to TRBD1. The CDR3 consists of 15 residues. Germline V CDR1 and CDR2: NSHNY, SYGAGN. The V and J ends lost 0 bases and 1 base, in that order; junction bases with no gene match: 1. The CDR3 DNA, read in part, is TGTGCCAGCAGTGATGAGGGACAGGGTGCAGAAACGCTGTAT. It yields the protein CASSDEGQGAETLY. The whole CDR3 protein is CASSDEGQGAETLYF.

Worth noting for this clone: Here the gene names and germline are mouse. The read ends 1 residue shy of where the CDR3 ends; the end is completed using the germline J gene. The chain uses TRBV13-2 and TRBJ1-1; possible D gene TRBD1, 6 bases. CDR3 length: 14 amino acids. V was trimmed by 1 base and J by 2 bases, leaving 9 bases between them. The germline CDR1 and CDR2 sequences are NNHNN and SYGAGS (reference sequence). The CDR3 protein is CASGDRDNNTEVFF. CDR3 DNA (partial): TGTGCCAGCGGTGATAGGGACAATAACACAGAAGTCTTC.